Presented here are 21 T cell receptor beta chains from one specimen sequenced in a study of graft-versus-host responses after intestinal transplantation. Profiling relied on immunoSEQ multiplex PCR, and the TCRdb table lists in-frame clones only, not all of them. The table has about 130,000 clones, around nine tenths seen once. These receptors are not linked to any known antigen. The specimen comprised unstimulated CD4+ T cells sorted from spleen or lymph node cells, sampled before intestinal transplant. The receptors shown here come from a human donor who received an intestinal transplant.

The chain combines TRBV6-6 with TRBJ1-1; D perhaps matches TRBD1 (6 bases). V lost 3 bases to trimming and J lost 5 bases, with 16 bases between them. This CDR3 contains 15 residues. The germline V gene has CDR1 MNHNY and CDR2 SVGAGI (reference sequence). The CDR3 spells CASSYPTGLGTEAFF. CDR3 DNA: TGTGCCAGCAGTTATCCCACAGGGTTGGGGACTGAAGCTTTCTTT.

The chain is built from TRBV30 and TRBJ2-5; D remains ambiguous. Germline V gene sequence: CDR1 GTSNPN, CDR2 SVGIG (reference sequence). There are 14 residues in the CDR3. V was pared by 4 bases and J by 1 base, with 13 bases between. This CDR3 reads CAWTSRSLQETQYF. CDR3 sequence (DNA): TGTGCCTGGACGAGCCGATCACTCCAAGAGACCCAGTACTTC.

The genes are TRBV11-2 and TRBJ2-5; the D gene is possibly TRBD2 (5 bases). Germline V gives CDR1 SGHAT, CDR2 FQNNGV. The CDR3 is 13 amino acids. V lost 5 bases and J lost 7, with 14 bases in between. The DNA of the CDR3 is TGTGCCAGCAGCCCCTGGACTTTACCGACCCAGTACTTC. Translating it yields CASSPWTLPTQYF.

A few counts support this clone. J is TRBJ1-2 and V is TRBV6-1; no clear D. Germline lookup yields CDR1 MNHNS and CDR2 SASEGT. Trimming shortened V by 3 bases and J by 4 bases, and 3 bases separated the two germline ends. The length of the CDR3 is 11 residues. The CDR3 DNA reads TGTGCCAGCAGTGAGCGCTATGGCTACACCTTC. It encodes CASSERYGYTF.

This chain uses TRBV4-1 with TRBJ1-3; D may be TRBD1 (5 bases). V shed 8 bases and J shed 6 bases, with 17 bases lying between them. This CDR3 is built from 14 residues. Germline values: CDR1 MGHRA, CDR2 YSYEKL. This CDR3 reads CASSPVGGKNTIYF. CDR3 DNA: TGCGCCAGCTCTCCGGTTGGGGGGAAAAACACCATATATTTT.

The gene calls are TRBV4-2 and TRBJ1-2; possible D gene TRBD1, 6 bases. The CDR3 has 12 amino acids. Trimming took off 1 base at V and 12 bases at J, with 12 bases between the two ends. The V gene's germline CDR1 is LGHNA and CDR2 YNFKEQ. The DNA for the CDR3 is TGTGCCAGCAGCCAAGGGGGGCGTCCCCACACCTTC. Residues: CASSQGGRPHTF.

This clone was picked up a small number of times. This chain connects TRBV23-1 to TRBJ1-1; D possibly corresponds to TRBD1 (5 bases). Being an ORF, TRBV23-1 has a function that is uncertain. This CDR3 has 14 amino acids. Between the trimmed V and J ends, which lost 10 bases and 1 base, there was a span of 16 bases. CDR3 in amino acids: CATETGGENTEAFF. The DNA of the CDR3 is TGCGCCACCGAAACAGGTGGGGAGAACACTGAAGCTTTCTTT.

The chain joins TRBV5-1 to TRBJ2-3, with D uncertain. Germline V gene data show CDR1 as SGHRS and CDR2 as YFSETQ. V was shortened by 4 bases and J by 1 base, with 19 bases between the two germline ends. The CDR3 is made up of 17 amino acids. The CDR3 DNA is TGCGCCAGCAGCAAAAGGCCGGGCCACTCCGGCACAGATACGCAGTATTTT. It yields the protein CASSKRPGHSGTDTQYF.

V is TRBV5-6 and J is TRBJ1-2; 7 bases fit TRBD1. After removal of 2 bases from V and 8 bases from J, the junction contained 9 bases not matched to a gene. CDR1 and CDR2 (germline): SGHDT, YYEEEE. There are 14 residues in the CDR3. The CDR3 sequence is CASSFTGAIRGYTF. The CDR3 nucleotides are TGTGCCAGCAGCTTCACAGGGGCTATCAGGGGCTACACCTTC.

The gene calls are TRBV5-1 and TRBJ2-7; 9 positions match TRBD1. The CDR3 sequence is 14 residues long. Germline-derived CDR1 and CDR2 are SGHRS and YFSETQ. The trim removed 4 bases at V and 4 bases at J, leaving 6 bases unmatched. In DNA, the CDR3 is TGCGCCAGCAGCCCTGACAGGGGGATGTACGAGCAGTACTTC. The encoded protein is CASSPDRGMYEQYF.

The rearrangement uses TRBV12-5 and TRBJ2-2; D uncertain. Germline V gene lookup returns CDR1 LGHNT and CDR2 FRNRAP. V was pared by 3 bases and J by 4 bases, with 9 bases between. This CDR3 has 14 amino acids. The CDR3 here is CASGLATGTGELFF. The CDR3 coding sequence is TGTGCTAGTGGTTTAGCGACCGGCACCGGGGAGCTGTTTTTT.

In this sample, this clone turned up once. The CDR3 coding sequence is TGTGCCAGCAGTTTATCGCCAGGCTATGGCTACACCTTC. It codes for CASSLSPGYGYTF. The V gene is TRBV27, the J gene TRBJ1-2; no definite D call. The V gene lost 0 bases and the J gene lost 4 bases, with 6 bases spanning the gap. CDR3 size: 13 residues. Per the germline V gene, CDR1 is MNHEY and CDR2 is SMNVEV (reference sequence).

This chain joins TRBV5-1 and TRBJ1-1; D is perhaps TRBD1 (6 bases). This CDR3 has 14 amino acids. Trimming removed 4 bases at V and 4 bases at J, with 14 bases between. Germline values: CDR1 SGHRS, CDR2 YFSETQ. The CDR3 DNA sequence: TGCGCCAGCAGCGCCTCCAGGGGCCCCACTGAAGCTTTCTTT. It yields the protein CASSASRGPTEAFF.

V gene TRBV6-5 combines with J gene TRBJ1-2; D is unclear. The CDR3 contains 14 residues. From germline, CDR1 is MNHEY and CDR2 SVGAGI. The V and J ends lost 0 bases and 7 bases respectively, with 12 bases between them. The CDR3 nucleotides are TGTGCCAGCAGTTACTCAGTCAATGGCGGTGGCTACACCTTC. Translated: CASSYSVNGGGYTF.

CDR3 DNA sequence: TGTGCCAGTAGAGGGTCCGGGGAGCTGTTTTTT. Amino acids: CASRGSGELFF. The chain combines TRBV19 with TRBJ2-2; D is undetermined. Trimming cost V 6 bases and J 6 bases, with 5 bases left between them. Germline CDR1 reads LNHDA; CDR2 reads SQIVND (reference sequence). The CDR3 consists of 11 residues.

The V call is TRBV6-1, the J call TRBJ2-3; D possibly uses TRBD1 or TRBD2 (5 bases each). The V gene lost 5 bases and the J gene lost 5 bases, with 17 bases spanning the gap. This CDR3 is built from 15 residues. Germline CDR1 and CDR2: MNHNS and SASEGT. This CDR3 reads CASSHGTRNLDTQYF. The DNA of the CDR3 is TGTGCCAGCAGTCACGGGACCCGAAACCTAGATACGCAGTATTTT.

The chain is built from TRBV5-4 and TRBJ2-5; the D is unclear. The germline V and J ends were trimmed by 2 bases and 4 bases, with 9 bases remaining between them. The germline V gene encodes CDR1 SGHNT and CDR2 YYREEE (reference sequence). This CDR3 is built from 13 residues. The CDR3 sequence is CASSFGYGETQYF. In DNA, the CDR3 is TGTGCCAGCAGCTTCGGGTATGGAGAGACCCAGTACTTC.

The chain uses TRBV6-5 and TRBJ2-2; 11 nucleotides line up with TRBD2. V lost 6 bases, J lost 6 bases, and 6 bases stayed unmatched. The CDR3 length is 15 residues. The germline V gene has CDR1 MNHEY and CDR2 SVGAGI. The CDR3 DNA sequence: TGTGCCAGCAGCGAACTAGCGGGGGTGGCCGGGGAGCTGTTTTTT. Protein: CASSELAGVAGELFF.

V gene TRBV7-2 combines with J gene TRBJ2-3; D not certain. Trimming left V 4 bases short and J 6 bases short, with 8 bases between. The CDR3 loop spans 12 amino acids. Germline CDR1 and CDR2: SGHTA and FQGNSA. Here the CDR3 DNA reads TGTGCCAGCAGCTCCCGTTGGGATACGCAGTATTTT. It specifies CASSSRWDTQYF.

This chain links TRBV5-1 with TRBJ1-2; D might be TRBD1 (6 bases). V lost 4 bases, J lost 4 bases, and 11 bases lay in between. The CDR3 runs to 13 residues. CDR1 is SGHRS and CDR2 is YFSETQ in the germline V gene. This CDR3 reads CASSQDSTYGYTF. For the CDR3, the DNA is TGCGCCAGCAGCCAGGACAGCACCTATGGCTACACCTTC.

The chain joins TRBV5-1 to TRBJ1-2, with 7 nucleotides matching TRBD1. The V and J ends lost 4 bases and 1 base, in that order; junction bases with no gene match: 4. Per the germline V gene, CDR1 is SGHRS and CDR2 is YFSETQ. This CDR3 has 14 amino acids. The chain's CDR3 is CASSTRQGNYGYTF. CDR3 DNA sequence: TGCGCCAGCAGCACCAGACAGGGTAACTATGGCTACACCTTC.